Listed here are 13 T cell receptor beta chains from one sample, sequenced in a study of T cell changes during pregnancy in multiple sclerosis. This table comes from immunoSEQ multiplex PCR, and its TCRdb copy is limited to in-frame clones, with some not included. The data contain 45,000 to 60,000 clones, around 90% of them seen just once; the ten biggest clones take up approximately 2.8%. Here the sequenced sample was CD8+ T cells from peripheral blood mononuclear cells, taken before pregnancy. The receptors stem from a female donor with multiple sclerosis, enrolled in a pregnancy study.

The chain employs TRBV30 and TRBJ2-1; perhaps TRBD2 as D (6 bases). CDR3 length equals 15 residues. The V gene's germline CDR1 is GTSNPN and CDR2 SVGIG (reference sequence). Trimming took off 4 bases at V and 0 bases at J, with 13 bases between the two ends. Here the CDR3 DNA reads TGTGCCTGGACCTTCGGAGGGCTCTCCTACAATGAGCAGTTCTTC. Its translation: CAWTFGGLSYNEQFF.

Comment on this clone: One junction end does not reproduce the germline sequence, and a read error may be involved. The chain employs TRBV7-7 and TRBJ2-7; D is perhaps TRBD1 (6 bases). The CDR3 runs to 13 residues. CDR1 and CDR2 (germline): SSHAT, FNYEAQ (reference sequence). This chain's CDR3 is CASSLRDNYEQYF. CDR3 in DNA: TGTGCTAGCAGCTTACGGGACAACTACGAGCAGTACTTC.

This clone was recorded only once. This chain uses TRBV27 with TRBJ2-5; 8 bases are shared with TRBD1. V shed 5 bases and J 3 bases; nucleotides not matched to a gene: 8. Germline CDR1 and CDR2: MNHEY and SMNVEV (reference sequence). CDR3 length: 15 amino acids. DNA of the CDR3: TGTGCCAGCAGTCCCATCAGGGGGCTGGAAGAGACCCAGTACTTC. Protein product: CASSPIRGLEETQYF.

The rearrangement uses TRBV5-1 and TRBJ2-7; 12 bases are shared with TRBD2. V gave up 4 bases and J gave up 3 bases; unmatched junction bases: 8. There are 16 residues in the CDR3. Germline CDR1 and CDR2: SGHRS and YFSETQ. The CDR3 DNA follows: TGCGCCAGCAGCCCTGGACTAGCGGGGCCCCTCTACGAGCAGTACTTC. It codes for CASSPGLAGPLYEQYF.

This clone was seen a single time. The V and J genes are TRBV9 and TRBJ1-2; D remains unclear. Trimming removed 3 bases at V and 2 bases at J, with 14 bases between. CDR1 is SGDLS and CDR2 is YYNGEE in the germline V gene. CDR3 length: 15 amino acids. The CDR3 loop is CASSGGSRANYGYTF. The CDR3 DNA follows: TGTGCCAGCAGCGGAGGGAGTAGGGCCAACTATGGCTACACCTTC. The complete variable domain, with remaining parts taken from reference TRBV9 and TRBJ1-2, reads DSGVTQTPKHLITATGQRVTLRCSPRSGDLSVYWYQQSLDQGLQFLIQYYNGEERAKGNILERFSAQQFPDLHSELNLSSLELGDSALYFCASSGGSRANYGYTFGSGTRLTVV.

A few counts support this clone. J is TRBJ1-1 and V is TRBV25-1, with TRBD1 identical over 9 bases. There are 17 residues in the CDR3. Germline values: CDR1 MGHDK, CDR2 SYGVNS. V was clipped by 1 base and J by 0 bases; unmatched bases: 6. Written as DNA, the CDR3 is TGTGCCAGCAGTGAATGGGAGACAGGGGGATTGAACACTGAAGCTTTCTTT. Its protein is CASSEWETGGLNTEAFF.

This clone was recorded once. The gene calls are TRBV7-3 and TRBJ1-1, with 8 bases that match TRBD1. Germline loops: CDR1 SGHTA, CDR2 FQGTGA. CDR3 length: 14 amino acids. V trimming: 5 bases; J trimming: 8 bases; junction bases outside the gene matches: 10. The CDR3 reads CASSQYTGGPEAFF. Written as DNA, the CDR3 is TGTGCCAGCAGCCAATACACAGGGGGGCCGGAAGCTTTCTTT.

The chain has TRBV4-1 and TRBJ2-7; D might be TRBD2 (6 bases). The CDR3 contains 14 residues. Per the germline V gene, CDR1 is MGHRA and CDR2 is YSYEKL. Trimming removed 0 bases from V and 7 bases from J, with 13 bases in between. In DNA, the CDR3 is TGCGCCAGCAGCCAAGAAATAGCGGCTATGGAGCAGTACTTC. Protein sequence: CASSQEIAAMEQYF.

This rearrangement joins TRBV7-6 to TRBJ2-3; TRBD1 aligns across 7 bases. Germline CDR1 SGHVS, CDR2 FNYEAQ. J was trimmed by 4 bases and V by 1 base; bases with no gene match: 5. This CDR3 has 15 residues. CDR3 residues: CASSLGQGSADTQYF. The CDR3 bases are TGTGCCAGCAGCTTAGGACAGGGATCGGCAGATACGCAGTATTTT.

The chain employs TRBV18 and TRBJ2-5; 7 bases fit TRBD1. CDR1 is KGHSH and CDR2 is LQKENI in the germline V gene. The CDR3 spans 15 residues. J gave up 4 bases and V 5 bases, and 10 bases lay outside the gene matches. The chain's CDR3 is CASSAIDRAPETQYF. CDR3 DNA: TGTGCCAGCTCAGCGATAGACAGGGCTCCAGAGACCCAGTACTTC.

The CDR3 DNA follows: TGTGCCAGCAGCCAAGATAGGCAGGGTGACAACTATGGCTACACCTTC. It translates to CASSQDRQGDNYGYTF. The chain recombines TRBV4-2 with TRBJ1-2, with D possibly being TRBD1 (5 bases). This CDR3 has 16 amino acids. Germline-derived CDR1 and CDR2 are LGHNA and YNFKEQ. The V and J ends lost 0 bases and 2 bases respectively, with 13 bases between them.

The rearrangement links TRBV7-2 to TRBJ1-4, with D perhaps matching TRBD1 (5 bases). Germline values: CDR1 SGHTA, CDR2 FQGNSA. The CDR3 spans 13 residues. The ends were cut back, 11 bases at V and 4 bases at J, with 14 bases in the middle. CDR3 amino acids: CASQTAYNEKLFF. CDR3 nucleotide sequence: TGTGCCTCCCAGACAGCCTATAATGAAAAACTGTTTTTT.

The V call is TRBV28, the J call TRBJ2-6; TRBD1 might be the D (6 bases). Trimming removed 5 bases from V and 2 bases from J, with 16 bases in between. Germline CDR1 and CDR2: MDHEN and SYDVKM. This CDR3 has 17 residues. CDR3: CASSKQGIPPGANVLTF. For the CDR3, the DNA is TGTGCCAGCAGTAAACAGGGAATACCTCCTGGGGCCAACGTCCTGACTTTC. Drawing the rest from reference TRBV28 and TRBJ2-6, the complete variable domain is DVKVTQSSRYLVKRTGEKVFLECVQDMDHENMFWYRQDPGLGLRLIYFSYDVKMKEKGDIPEGYSVSREKKERFSLILESASTNQTSMYLCASSKQGIPPGANVLTFGAGSRLTVL.